This T cell receptor beta chain derives from a study of cytomegalovirus exposure and HLA in healthy donors. Study-level background: The 100 million to 140 million unique TCR beta sequences, from about 179 million T cells, were found by an earlier analysis. Regarding the study as a whole: Earlier findings revealed that most TCR beta V segments proved productive either about 87% or about 30% of the time. Information on immune exposure was restricted to one variable (CMV serostatus).

The germline CDR1 and CDR2 sequences are SGHAT and FQDESV (reference sequence). The CDR3 has 14 residues. The J segment lost 4 bases and the V segment lost 3 bases, leaving 4 bases of the junction unmatched. This clone came up a few times. What it binds is unknown. The primer mix had 60 Vbeta and 13 Jbeta primers. Assay: immunoSEQ multiplex PCR; the TCRdb copy retains only in-frame clones and omits some. The repertoire holds 200,000 to 250,000 clones, with 65% to 80% as singletons. Participants comprised healthy donors of bone marrow. The chain is built from TRBV11-1 and TRBJ1-1; 8 nucleotides line up with TRBD1. The clonotype originates from a man aged 50-60 years in good health and CMV-seronegative. Sequencing was performed on PBMCs. CDR3 sequence: CASSFPGQATEAFF. The CDR3 DNA sequence: TGTGCCAGCAGCTTTCCGGGACAGGCCACTGAAGCTTTCTTT. Complete variable domain (other parts from reference TRBV11-1 and TRBJ1-1): EAEVAQSPRYKITEKSQAVAFWCDPISGHATLYWYRQILGQGPELLVQFQDESVVDDSQLPKDRFSAERLKGVDSTLKIQPAELGDSAMYLCASSFPGQATEAFFGQGTRLTVV.